This T cell receptor beta chain was recorded in a study of CD8 T cells in Susac syndrome. The RNA input was roughly 0.45 to 1 ug, and it was reverse transcribed with random hexamers. With immunoSEQ multiplex PCR, TCR beta CDR3 was amplified across 54 Vbeta and 13 Jbeta. One entry per CDR3 protein results from TCRdb running MiXCR on the immunoSEQ multiplex PCR reads. Altogether roughly 400,000 distinct CDR3 sequences are present, roughly 85% being singletons, with the ten largest covering about 0.12%. Germline V gene data show CDR1 as MDHEN and CDR2 as SYDVKM. CDR3 length: 15 residues. The J segment lost 0 bases and the V segment lost 5 bases, leaving 7 bases of the junction unmatched.

Source material: CD8+ T cells from PBMCs. This clonotype originated in a human donor with multiple sclerosis. The V and J genes are TRBV28 and TRBJ2-7; 7 bases are shared with TRBD2. The CDR3 is CASSHFSGPSYEQYF. The CDR3 DNA reads TGTGCCAGCAGTCACTTTAGCGGGCCCTCCTACGAGCAGTACTTC.